The 11 T cell receptor beta chains listed next were all sequenced from one sample in a study of T cells in women clearing cervical HPV infection. Profiled with immunoSEQ multiplex PCR; TCRdb holds only in-frame clones, not every one. The sample has around 23,000 clones, and its top ten clones hold around a tenth. The specimen was blood buffy coat. These receptors originate from a woman between 18 and 75 years old with a cervical HPV16 infection that either progressed to CIN3+ or cleared (not recorded which).

Concerning this clone: The read falls 3 residues short of the CDR3 end, and the missing part is taken from the germline J gene. The V gene is TRBV6-1, the J gene TRBJ1-2, with 7 bases matching TRBD1. The CDR3 is 15 residues long. V lost 3 bases to trimming and J lost 7 bases; unmatched junction nucleotides: 11. The germline V gene has CDR1 MNHNS and CDR2 SASEGT. This chain's CDR3 is CASSEVTGTDVGYTF. The covered CDR3 bases are TGTGCCAGCAGTGAGGTAACCGGGACAGATGTTGGC.

This CDR3 reads CASSLDVAVQETQYF. CDR3 bases read: TGTGCCAGCAGCTTAGACGTAGCGGTACAAGAGACC. This chain joins TRBV7-9 and TRBJ2-5; perhaps TRBD2 as D (6 bases). From the germline J gene comes the end of the CDR3, since the read stops 3 residues before it. Germline V gene lookup returns CDR1 SEHNR and CDR2 FQNEAQ (reference sequence). This CDR3 spans 15 amino acids. Trimming cost V 1 base and J 2 bases, with 11 bases left between them.

Of note for this clone: The CDR3 end lies 3 residues beyond the end of the read and is filled in from the germline J gene. The J gene is TRBJ1-1, the V gene TRBV19; 9 bases map to TRBD1. V was clipped by 5 bases and J by 4 bases; unmatched bases: 8. Germline values: CDR1 LNHDA, CDR2 SQIVND (reference sequence). CDR3 length: 15 amino acids. The sequenced part of the CDR3 DNA is TGTGCCAGTAGTGAACTAGGACAGGGGATCACTGAA. This codes for CASSELGQGITE. The complete CDR3 sequence is CASSELGQGITEAFF.

Comments on this clone: The read stops 3 residues short of the end of the CDR3; the missing end is completed from the germline J gene. Distinct nucleotide sequences in the sample also encode this CDR3. The chain links TRBV6-1 to TRBJ1-5; D is unresolved. CDR3 length: 16 residues. Looked up from germline, CDR1 is MNHNS and CDR2 is SASEGT. The CDR3 bases that were read are TGTGCCAGCAGTGAAGGGGAGTTTGGCTTCGGGGAACCC. It codes for CASSEGEFGFGEP. The whole CDR3 protein is CASSEGEFGFGEPQHF.

Details on this clone: The CDR3 extends 3 residues past the end of the read, so its final part is completed from the germline J gene. The chain uses TRBV27 and TRBJ2-3; 8 bases line up with TRBD1. CDR1 and CDR2 (germline): MNHEY, SMNVEV (reference sequence). J was trimmed by 6 bases and V by 7 bases; bases with no gene match: 15. The CDR3 loop spans 16 amino acids. CDR3 amino acids: CASTFLAGTGPDTQYF. CDR3 DNA, as far as it was read: TGTGCCAGCACCTTCCTTGCGGGGACAGGCCCGGATACG.

Notes on this clone: The read stops 3 residues short of the end of the CDR3; the missing end is completed from the germline J gene. The chain uses TRBV7-3 and TRBJ1-1, with a possible D match to TRBD1 (6 bases). The germline V gene encodes CDR1 SGHTA and CDR2 FQGTGA. The CDR3 is made up of 13 amino acids. The V gene lost 5 bases and the J gene lost 5 bases, with 12 bases spanning the gap. CDR3 DNA (partial): TGTGCCAGCAGCCTCGGACAGACGACTGAA. Translation: CASSLGQTTE. The CDR3 in its entirety is CASSLGQTTEAFF.

Concerning this clone itself: The CDR3 is cut off 3 residues early in the read; its end comes from the germline J gene. The rearrangement links TRBV7-9 to TRBJ2-2; possibly TRBD1 for D (5 bases). The germline V and J ends were trimmed by 0 bases and 7 bases, with 9 bases remaining between them. Per the germline V gene, CDR1 is SEHNR and CDR2 is FQNEAQ (reference sequence). This CDR3 contains 14 residues. The sequenced CDR3 bases are TGTGCCAGCAGCTTAGCGGCAGGGATCGGGGAG. Its protein is CASSLAAGIGE. The full CDR3 sequence reads CASSLAAGIGELFF. Supplemented by reference TRBV7-9 and TRBJ2-2, the full variable domain reads DTGVSQNPRHKITKRGQNVTFRCDPISEHNRLYWYRQTLGQGPEFLTYFQNEAQLEKSRLLSDRFSAERPKGSFSTLEIQRTEQGDSAMYLCASSLAAGIGELFFGEGSRLTVL.

Notes on this clone: The read is 3 residues too short to cover the CDR3 end, so that end is filled in from the germline J gene. The rearrangement uses TRBV19 and TRBJ1-2; the match to TRBD1 covers 7 bases. CDR1 is LNHDA, CDR2 SQIVND, per germline (reference sequence). CDR3 length: 13 amino acids. J lost 4 bases, V lost 8 bases, and 7 bases had no gene match. The sequenced part of the CDR3 DNA is TGTGCCAGTGGGAACAGGGGAATCTATGGC. Amino acids: CASGNRGIYG. The full CDR3 sequence reads CASGNRGIYGYTF.

CDR3: CASKGGGGTEAFF. CDR3 bases read: TGTGCCAGTAAGGGGGGCGGGGGGACTGAA. The rearrangement uses TRBV19 and TRBJ1-1, with D possibly being TRBD1 (6 bases). The read falls 3 residues short of the CDR3 end, and the missing part is taken from the germline J gene. CDR1 LNHDA and CDR2 SQIVND come from the germline V gene (reference sequence). CDR3 length: 13 amino acids. V was trimmed by 7 bases and J by 5 bases, leaving 14 bases between them.

Worth noting for this clone: The read ends 3 residues before the CDR3 terminus; that terminus is restored from the germline J gene. The rearrangement joins TRBV7-6 to TRBJ2-7; D remains ambiguous. Trimming removed 3 bases from V and 3 bases from J, with 9 bases in between. The CDR3 is 13 amino acids. Per the germline V gene, CDR1 is SGHVS and CDR2 is FNYEAQ. The DNA read from the CDR3 is TGTGCCAGCAGCTTGGATGACAACTACGAG. Protein sequence: CASSLDDNYE. The CDR3, in full, reads CASSLDDNYEQYF. Looking up the rest from reference TRBV7-6 and TRBJ2-7 gives the full variable domain: GAGVSQSPRYKVTKRGQDVALRCDPISGHVSLYWYRQALGQGPEFLTYFNYEAQQDKSGLPNDRFSAERPEGSISTLTIQRTEQRDSAMYRCASSLDDNYEQYFGPGTRLTVT.

A word on this clone: The read finishes 3 residues shy of the CDR3 end, and the germline J gene is used to complete it. The chain has TRBV7-2 and TRBJ2-1, with 7 bases identical to TRBD2. V trimming: 2 bases; J trimming: 3 bases; junction bases outside the gene matches: 4. The CDR3 totals 15 residues. Germline CDR1 is SGHTA and CDR2 is FQGNSA. The CDR3 spells CASSLPGTIYNEQFF. The sequenced part of the CDR3 DNA is TGTGCCAGCAGCTTACCCGGGACTATCTACAATGAG.